The clone carrying this T cell receptor beta chain was recorded a few times. Primers included in the PCR were 60 Vbeta and 13 Jbeta primers. Using immunoSEQ multiplex PCR, the repertoire was profiled, and TCRdb retains in-frame clones only, with some absent. The sample includes fewer than 150,000 clones, around three quarters of them seen just once. This record comes from a study of cytomegalovirus exposure and HLA in healthy donors. The CDR3 covers 15 residues. The V and J ends lost 5 bases and 5 bases, in that order; junction bases with no gene match: 11. Per the germline V gene, CDR1 is MDHEN and CDR2 is SYDVKM.

The chain is built from TRBV28 and TRBJ2-5, with 7 nucleotides matching TRBD2. This clonotype was sampled from a man aged 35-49 years in good health and CMV-seronegative. The specimen sequenced was PBMCs. CDR3 region: CASSLAGLGKETQYF. The CDR3 nucleotides are TGTGCCAGCAGTCTCGCAGGACTAGGAAAGGAGACCCAGTACTTC.